A selection of T cell receptor beta chains follows, all from one sample in a study of cytomegalovirus exposure and HLA in healthy donors. Assay: immunoSEQ multiplex PCR; the TCRdb copy retains only in-frame clones and omits some. The data contain approximately 120,000 clones, roughly 63% of them singletons. The sequenced material came from PBMCs. The receptor set was obtained from a woman in her 70s in good health and CMV-seropositive. The CDR3 runs from the conserved cysteine through the conserved F or W. The D gene is left open where the match is weak. A clone size is listed for some rows: how often the clone was seen (once, few, many), or a class if it is expanded.

size: once; V: TRBV18; D: .; J: TRBJ2-3; CDR3: CASSPIGQTDTQYF; DNA: TGTGCCAGCTCACCAATCGGACAAACAGATACGCAGTATTTT
size: .; V: TRBV30; D: .; J: TRBJ1-1; CDR3: CACGRGTEAFF; DNA: TGTGCCTGTGGACGGGGGACTGAAGCTTTCTTT
size: .; V: TRBV10-3; D: TRBD2; J: TRBJ2-7; CDR3: CAISEPGTSGSYEQYF; DNA: TGTGCCATCAGTGAGCCCGGGACTAGCGGCTCCTACGAGCAGTACTTC
size: .; V: TRBV19; D: .; J: TRBJ2-7; CDR3: CASSFRGLQQYF; DNA: TGTGCCAGTAGTTTCAGGGGTCTCCAGCAGTACTTC
size: .; V: TRBV7-2; D: .; J: TRBJ2-7; CDR3: CASSLGAYEQYF; DNA: TGTGCCAGCAGCTTAGGAGCCTACGAGCAGTACTTC
size: .; V: TRBV5-8; D: .; J: TRBJ1-2; CDR3: CASKGQGSGGYTF; DNA: TGTGCCAGCAAAGGGCAGGGTTCCGGTGGCTACACCTTC
size: .; V: TRBV6-5; D: .; J: TRBJ1-5; CDR3: CASRSQALQPQHF; DNA: TGTGCCAGCAGGTCACAGGCGTTGCAGCCCCAGCATTTT
size: .; V: TRBV6-1; D: TRBD1; J: TRBJ1-5; CDR3: CASTLGQINQPQHF; DNA: TGTGCCAGCACCCTGGGACAGATTAATCAGCCCCAGCATTTT
size: .; V: TRBV19; D: .; J: TRBJ1-5; CDR3: CASKQGGNQPQHF; DNA: TGTGCCAGTAAACAAGGAGGCAATCAGCCCCAGCATTTT
size: .; V: TRBV6-5; D: .; J: TRBJ1-1; CDR3: CASKTGNTEAFF; DNA: TGTGCCAGCAAAACAGGGAACACTGAAGCTTTCTTT
size: .; V: TRBV7-2; D: TRBD1; J: TRBJ2-2; CDR3: CASSWGQFNTGELFF; DNA: TGTGCCAGCAGCTGGGGACAGTTTAACACCGGGGAGCTGTTTTTT
size: .; V: TRBV7-2; D: TRBD2; J: TRBJ2-2; CDR3: CASTLARGGGTGELFF; DNA: TGTGCCAGCACCCTAGCCCGCGGGGGGGGAACCGGGGAGCTGTTTTTT
size: .; V: TRBV2; D: .; J: TRBJ2-2; CDR3: CASSPQVTGELFF; DNA: TGTGCCAGCAGTCCACAAGTCACCGGGGAGCTGTTTTTT
size: once; V: TRBV7-9; D: .; J: TRBJ2-3; CDR3: CASSGTSPDTQYF; DNA: TGTGCCAGCAGCGGGACTTCCCCGGATACGCAGTATTTT
size: once; V: TRBV2; D: .; J: TRBJ2-6; CDR3: CASNPVGAGANVLTF; DNA: TGTGCCAGCAATCCGGTTGGGGCAGGGGCCAACGTCCTGACTTTC
size: .; V: TRBV14; D: TRBD1; J: TRBJ1-1; CDR3: CASSQTQGAYTEAFF; DNA: TGTGCCAGCAGCCAAACCCAGGGGGCATACACTGAAGCTTTCTTT
size: .; V: TRBV7-2; D: TRBD1; J: TRBJ2-2; CDR3: CASSLDVPGQRTGELFF; DNA: TGTGCCAGCAGCTTAGACGTACCGGGACAGAGGACCGGGGAGCTGTTTTTT
size: .; V: TRBV6-1; D: .; J: TRBJ1-2; CDR3: CASSEGRGASYGYTF; DNA: TGTGCCAGCAGTGAAGGGCGGGGGGCGAGCTATGGCTACACCTTC
size: .; V: TRBV2; D: .; J: TRBJ1-1; CDR3: CASSDQGIMNTEAFF; DNA: TGTGCCAGCAGCGACCAGGGTATTATGAACACTGAAGCTTTCTTT
size: .; V: TRBV7-9; D: TRBD2; J: TRBJ2-3; CDR3: CASSLGGLAGGPRTDTQYF; DNA: TGTGCCAGCAGCTTAGGCGGACTAGCGGGGGGCCCTCGCACAGATACGCAGTATTTT
size: .; V: TRBV5-1; D: TRBD1; J: TRBJ1-1; CDR3: CASKALLRRGGMNTEAFF; DNA: TGCGCCAGCAAAGCTCTACTCCGGAGAGGGGGCATGAACACTGAAGCTTTCTTT
size: .; V: TRBV27; D: .; J: TRBJ1-2; CDR3: CASSLREHPRGGYTF; DNA: TGTGCCAGCAGTTTACGGGAACATCCCAGAGGTGGCTACACCTTC
size: .; V: TRBV6-1; D: TRBD1; J: TRBJ1-2; CDR3: CASSDGTGVSGYTF; DNA: TGTGCCAGCAGTGACGGGACAGGGGTTTCTGGCTACACCTTC
size: .; V: TRBV6-6; D: .; J: TRBJ2-6; CDR3: CASSPGGSGANVLTF; DNA: TGTGCCAGCAGCCCTGGGGGGTCTGGGGCCAACGTCCTGACTTTC
size: .; V: TRBV6-6; D: .; J: TRBJ2-7; CDR3: CASSTTRGSYEQYF; DNA: TGTGCCAGCAGCACCACCAGGGGCTCCTACGAGCAGTACTTC
size: .; V: TRBV25-1; D: TRBD1; J: TRBJ1-2; CDR3: CASSATGTGGNGYTF; DNA: TGTGCCAGCAGTGCCACCGGGACAGGGGGCAATGGCTACACCTTC
size: .; V: TRBV6-6; D: .; J: TRBJ1-1; CDR3: CASTHAGANTEAFF; DNA: TGTGCCAGCACCCACGCGGGGGCAAACACTGAAGCTTTCTTT
size: few; V: TRBV6-5; D: .; J: TRBJ1-1; CDR3: CASSYQSANTEAFF; DNA: TGTGCCAGCAGTTACCAGTCTGCGAACACTGAAGCTTTCTTT
size: .; V: TRBV18; D: .; J: TRBJ1-3; CDR3: CASSRSSGNTIYF; DNA: TGTGCCAGCTCGCGGAGCTCTGGAAACACCATATATTTT
size: .; V: TRBV29-1; D: .; J: TRBJ1-2; CDR3: CSVASGGGSYTF; DNA: TGCAGCGTTGCATCGGGGGGCGGGAGCTACACCTTC
size: few; V: TRBV5-1; D: TRBD1; J: TRBJ1-4; CDR3: CASSSTGSPNEKLFF; DNA: TGCGCCAGCAGCTCGACAGGGAGTCCTAATGAAAAACTGTTTTTT
size: .; V: TRBV7-2; D: .; J: TRBJ1-1; CDR3: CASSPRTSMGMNTEAFF; DNA: TGTGCCAGCAGCCCCCGGACAAGTATGGGAATGAACACTGAAGCTTTCTTT